This T cell receptor beta chain was obtained from a study of T-cell reconstitution after alpha-beta-depleted transplantation in children (dated by TCRdb to about 2016). With respect to the entire study: Using TCR repertoire profiling, the study followed T-cell immune reconstitution in a quantitative way in children after TCRalphabeta/CD19-depleted allogeneic hematopoietic cell transplantation.

Library preparation used PCR. The instrument given in TCRdb is Illumina HiSeq 2500. TCR libraries were prepared with molecular barcoding, using unique molecular identifiers to normalize TCRbeta repertoire quantification. TCRdb redid the processing of the public reads, applying fastp at Q25 and MiXCR, and retained in-frame beta chains. Records with the same CDR3 protein are collapsed into one entry carrying the most frequent genes and DNA. This sample comprises some 500,000 distinct CDR3 sequences, roughly 18% of them detected only once. Of the sample, more than 2.5% is held by the ten largest clones. This clonotype was counted a few times. Its antigen is not yet known. No much larger clone is present one base from it, and per-base qualities are unavailable. Between the V and J ends, shortened by 8 bases and 7 bases respectively, the junction contains 15 bases. Its CDR3 holds 12 amino acids, cysteine through phenylalanine. The read is trimmed to its CDR3 DNA, 36 bases read in frame from base 1.

The chain is encoded by TRBV12-3 or TRBV12-4 joined to TRBJ2-7; no D gene call is confident. This TCR was sampled from a human donor who donated a stem cell graft to a child with acute lymphoblastic leukemia. The source was PBMCs from the stem cell graft donor, collected from the stem cell graft. The DNA sequence follows: TGTGCCAGCGGGTTGACATCCGCGGAGCAGTACTTC. This is translated as CASGLTSAEQYF.